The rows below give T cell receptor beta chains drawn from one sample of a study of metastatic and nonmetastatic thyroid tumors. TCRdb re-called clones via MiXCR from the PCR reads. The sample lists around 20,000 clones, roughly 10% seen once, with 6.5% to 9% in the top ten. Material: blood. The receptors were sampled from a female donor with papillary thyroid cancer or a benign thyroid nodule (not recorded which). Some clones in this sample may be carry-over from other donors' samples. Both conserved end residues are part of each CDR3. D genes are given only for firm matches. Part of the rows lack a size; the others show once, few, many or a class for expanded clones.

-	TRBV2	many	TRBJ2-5	TGTGCCAGCAGTCAGGGGCAGCCCCCGTCTCAAGAGACCCAGTACTTC	CASSQGQPPSQETQYF
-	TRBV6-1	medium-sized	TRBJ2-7	TGTGCCAGCAGACCCCGGGGGGGGACAGCGACCTACGAGCAGTACTTC	CASRPRGGTATYEQYF
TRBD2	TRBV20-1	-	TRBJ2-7	TGCAGTGCTACTTTGGGACTAGCGGGAACGGAATACGAGCAGTACTTC	CSATLGLAGTEYEQYF
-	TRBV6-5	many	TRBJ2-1	TGTGCCAGCAGTTACTCGATGAACAATGAGCAGTTCTTC	CASSYSMNNEQFF
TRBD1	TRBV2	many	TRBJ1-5	TGTGCCAGCAGGGGGACAGCGGATAGCAATCAGCCCCAGCATTTT	CASRGTADSNQPQHF
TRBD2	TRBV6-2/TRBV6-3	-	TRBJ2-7	TGTGCCAGCAGTAGGGTACTAGCGGGAGGCCACGATCAGTACTTC	CASSRVLAGGHDQYF
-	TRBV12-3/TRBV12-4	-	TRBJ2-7	TGTGCCAGCCTCCGCTCCTACGAGCAGTACTTC	CASLRSYEQYF
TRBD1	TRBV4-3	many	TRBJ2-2	TGCGCCAGCAGCAAGTGGACAGGGGCGTGGGACACCGGGGAGCTGTTTTTT	CASSKWTGAWDTGELFF
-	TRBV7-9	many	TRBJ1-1	TGTGCCAGCAGCATGACAGGGAACACTGAAGCTTTCTTT	CASSMTGNTEAFF
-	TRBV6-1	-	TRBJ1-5	TGTGCCAGCAGTCCTCGGGGGCTAGGGGCTTATCAGCCCCAGCATTTT	CASSPRGLGAYQPQHF
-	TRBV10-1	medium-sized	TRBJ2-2	TGCGCCAGCAGTGAATGGGGGGACAGAAACACCGGGGAGCTGTTTTTT	CASSEWGDRNTGELFF
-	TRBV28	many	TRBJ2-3	TGTGCCAGCAGTTTATGGAGGGCAGATACGCAGTATTTT	CASSLWRADTQYF
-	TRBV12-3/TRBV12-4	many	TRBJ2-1	TGTGCCAGCAGTTTAGCGCAGGGGTATGAGCAGTTCTTC	CASSLAQGYEQFF
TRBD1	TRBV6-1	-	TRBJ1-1	TGTGCCAGCAGAAAACAGGGGTATGGTGAAGCTTTCTTT	CASRKQGYGEAFF
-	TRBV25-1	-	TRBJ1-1	TGTGCCAGCAGTGACGGAGGTAAGGACACTGAAGCTTTCTTT	CASSDGGKDTEAFF
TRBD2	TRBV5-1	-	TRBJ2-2	TGCGCCAGCATGGGGGGACTAGCGGGATCCGGGGAGCTGTTTTTT	CASMGGLAGSGELFF
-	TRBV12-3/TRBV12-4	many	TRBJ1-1	TGTGCCAGCAGTTCGCGGGGGGGGAACACTGAAGCTTTCTTT	CASSSRGGNTEAFF
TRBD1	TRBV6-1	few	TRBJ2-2	TGTGCCAGCAGTAAAGACAGGGGGCGCGGAACCGGGGAGCTGTTTTTT	CASSKDRGRGTGELFF
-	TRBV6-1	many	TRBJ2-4	TGTGCCAGCAGGGAGACAGGGTTGCGGGGCATTCAGTACTTC	CASRETGLRGIQYF
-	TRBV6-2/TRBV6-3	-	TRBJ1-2	TGTGCCAGCAGCCCATATTGGGACGGAAACTATGGCTACACCTTC	CASSPYWDGNYGYTF
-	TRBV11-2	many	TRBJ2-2	TGTGCCAGCAGCTTATTAACGGGGAACACCGGGGAGCTGTTTTTT	CASSLLTGNTGELFF
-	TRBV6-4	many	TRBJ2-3	TGTGCCAGCAGTGACCTCAGGGGAGATACGCAGTATTTT	CASSDLRGDTQYF
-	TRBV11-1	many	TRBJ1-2	TGTGCCAGCAGCTTTCCGATTGGGCAACCGGACTATGGCTACACCTTC	CASSFPIGQPDYGYTF
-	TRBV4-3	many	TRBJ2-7	TGCGCCAGCAGCCTAACCGGGGGTGGCGAGCAGTACTTC	CASSLTGGGEQYF
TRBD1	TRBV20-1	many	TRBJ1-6	TGCAGTGCTCCAGGACAGGGGAGTTCACCCCTCCACTTT	CSAPGQGSSPLHF
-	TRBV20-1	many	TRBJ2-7	TGCAGTGCTAGAACCGGAGGGGGACTCCACGAGCAGTACTTC	CSARTGGGLHEQYF
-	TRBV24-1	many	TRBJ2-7	TGTGCCACCAGTGATTTCCTTGGGGAGCAGTACTTC	CATSDFLGEQYF
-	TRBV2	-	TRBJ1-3	TGTGCCAGCAGTGAAAACCCAGGGACTGGAAACACCATATATTTT	CASSENPGTGNTIYF
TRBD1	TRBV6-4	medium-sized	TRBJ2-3	TGTGCCAGCAGTGGTGACAGGGACACAGATACGCAGTATTTT	CASSGDRDTDTQYF
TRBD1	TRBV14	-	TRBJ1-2	TGTGCCAGCAGCCAAGATAGGACAGGGGGCGACTACACCTTC	CASSQDRTGGDYTF
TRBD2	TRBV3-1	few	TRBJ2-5	TGTGCCAGCAGCCGAGAACTAGCGGGAGCCCAAGAGACCCAGTACTTC	CASSRELAGAQETQYF
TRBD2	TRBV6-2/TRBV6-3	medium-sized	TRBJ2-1	TGTGCCATCACCACTAGCGGAGGGAGGAATGAGCAGTTCTTC	CAITTSGGRNEQFF
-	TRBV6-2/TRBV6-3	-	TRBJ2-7	TGTGCCAGCAGAGAACCTTTGAACGAGCAGTTGTTC	CASREPLNEQLF
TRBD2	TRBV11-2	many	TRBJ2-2	TGTGCCAGCAGCCCAGCGGGAGGGCCCGCCGGGGAGCTGTTTTTT	CASSPAGGPAGELFF
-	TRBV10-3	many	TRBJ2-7	TGTGCCATCAGTCCAGGGGACTCCAAGGGCGAGCAGTACTTC	CAISPGDSKGEQYF
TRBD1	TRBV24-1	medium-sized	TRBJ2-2	TGTGCCACCAGTGATTTGGGACAGGGGGACACCGGGGAGCTGTTTTTT	CATSDLGQGDTGELFF
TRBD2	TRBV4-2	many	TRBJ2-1	TGTGCCAGCAGCCAGGGACTAGCAGAAGACAATGAGCAGTTCTTC	CASSQGLAEDNEQFF
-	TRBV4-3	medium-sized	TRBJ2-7	TGCGCCAGCAGCCAAGATGGAGGGACACCTTCCTACGAGCAGTACTTC	CASSQDGGTPSYEQYF
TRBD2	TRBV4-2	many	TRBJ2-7	TGTGCCAGCAGCCAAGGCCCCTTTGCGGGAGGGCACGACGAGCAGTACTTC	CASSQGPFAGGHDEQYF
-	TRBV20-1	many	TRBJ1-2	TGCAGTGCCTCCCCCCCCAGCCTCCTGGGTGGCTACACCTTC	CSASPPSLLGGYTF
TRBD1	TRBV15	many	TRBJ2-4	TGTGCCACCAGCCCTACAGGGGACCTAGCCAAAAACATTCAGTACTTC	CATSPTGDLAKNIQYF
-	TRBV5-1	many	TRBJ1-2	TGCGCCAGCAGCCCTGACGGGAAGAGCTACACCTTC	CASSPDGKSYTF
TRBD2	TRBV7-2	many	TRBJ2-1	TGTGCCAGCAGCCCGACGACTAGCGGCACCTCCTACAATGAGCAGTTCTTC	CASSPTTSGTSYNEQFF
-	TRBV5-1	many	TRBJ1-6	TGCGCCAGCAGCCGGACGGAAACGGGTTCACCCCTCCACTTT	CASSRTETGSPLHF
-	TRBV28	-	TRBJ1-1	TGTGCCAGCAGTTTAAATCAGGGGAACACTGAAGCTTTCTTT	CASSLNQGNTEAFF
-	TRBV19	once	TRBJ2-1	TGTGCCTGTAGTATAGCGTCAGGCTACAATGAGCAGTTCTTC	CACSIASGYNEQFF
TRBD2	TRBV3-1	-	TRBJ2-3	TGTGCCAGCAGCCATAGCGGGGGGGGCACAGATACGCAGTATTTT	CASSHSGGGTDTQYF
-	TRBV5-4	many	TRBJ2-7	TGTGCCAGCAGCTTGGGAAGCTCCTACGAGCAGTACTTC	CASSLGSSYEQYF
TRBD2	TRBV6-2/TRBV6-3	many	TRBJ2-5	TGTGCCAGCAGCGAACTAGCGGGAGCCCTTGGAGAGACCCAGTACTTC	CASSELAGALGETQYF
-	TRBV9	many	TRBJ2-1	TGTGCCAGCAGCCCAGATCCTAGTTTCAATGAGCAGTTCTTC	CASSPDPSFNEQFF
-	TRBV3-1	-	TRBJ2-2	TGTGCCAGCAGCCTTACCGGGACTTGCGGGATTGGTGGTGTCGGGGAGCTGTTTTTT	CASSLTGTCGIGGVGELFF
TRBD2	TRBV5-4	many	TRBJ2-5	TGTGCCAGCAGCCGGGGGGAAGCGGGAGGTGGTATGGAGACCCAGTACTTC	CASSRGEAGGGMETQYF
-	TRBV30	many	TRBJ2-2	TGTGCCTGGAGTAAAAAGGAGATCACCGGGGAGCTGTTTTTT	CAWSKKEITGELFF
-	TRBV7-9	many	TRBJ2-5	TGTGCCAGCAGCTTAGCGTCAGTAAGCCAAGAGACCCAGTACTTC	CASSLASVSQETQYF
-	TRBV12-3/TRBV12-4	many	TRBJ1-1	TGTGCCAGCAGTTTTTTTCAGGGGTCGACACACACTGAAGCTTTCTTT	CASSFFQGSTHTEAFF
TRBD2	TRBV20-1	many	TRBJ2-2	TGCAGTGCTAATAGCGGGGCGAACACCGGGGAGCTGTTTTTT	CSANSGANTGELFF
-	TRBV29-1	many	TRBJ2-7	TGCAGCGTTGAAGAGGGTCGCGGATCCTACGAGCAGTACTTC	CSVEEGRGSYEQYF